This T cell receptor beta chain emerged from a study of shared clonotypes between healthy human individuals (dated by TCRdb to 2019 to 2021). About the full investigation: A few men and a couple of women, aged 18 to 49 years, made up the cohort. Per donor, three plates each were used for CD4 naive and CD4 memory, two for CD8 naive, and one for CD8 memory. Different laboratories and diverse techniques were used to prepare libraries and sequence TCR repertoires, to increase sequencing depth and limit assay-specific biases. Between about 0.8 and 9 billion PBMCs per donor were obtained by leukapheresis. To estimate repertoire size and how much clonotypes are shared between individuals, the study performed deep sequencing of blood TCR repertoires from a few healthy adults. General conclusions and limits of the study: Even with the large sequencing depth, rarefaction of the sorted-subset datasets indicated that sequencing was incomplete. Sampling was limited to blood, and TCR repertoires in tissue likely differ from TCR repertoires in blood. Compared with non-shared clonotypes, clonotypes shared by all four sorted-subset donors had higher generation probabilities. When several donors were compared, the shared fraction of clonotypes was around 5% for naive CD4, 3.5% to 4% for naive CD8, about 2.5% for memory CD4, and 0.3% to 0.5% for memory CD8. Pairwise subsampling led to the expectation that sequencing depth would affect the degree of clonotype sharing among donors. Because the study included a small number of donors, the genetic and exposure-history diversity represented was limited. Naive subsets generally had larger estimated clonotype richness than memory subsets did.

Using the deep immunoSEQ assay, TCR CDR3 regions were amplified from genomic DNA by multiplex PCR. Genomic DNA extracted from each cell subset was distributed evenly over all wells of several immunoSEQ 96-well plates, and each plate served as one replicate. For sorted subsets, around 200 ng genomic DNA, equal to about 30,000 T cell genomes, was loaded into each replicate PCR. The purified libraries were quantified using a Qubit 3.0 fluorometer, sized with a Bioanalyzer 2100, and then quantified again using the KAPA Library Quantification kit. Every immunoSEQ 96-well plate was sequenced on a separate single-read 150-cycle Illumina NextSeq 550 flow cell. From the authors' description of their analysis: The immunoSEQ output contained only junctional sequences without quality scores, so filtering could not match that applied to full-length reads. Sequences were annotated with PyIR, a Python wrapper for IgBLAST v1.9, and V/J genes and CDR3 were assigned using IMGT germline references. Any read was removed if the V/J assignment was weak (E-value above 1e-6), the CDR3 was missing, or the read contained stop codons, out-of-frame junctions, or ambiguous translated residues. V3J clonotypes were defined as sequences sharing the same inferred V gene, J gene, and CDR3 amino acid sequence. To compute the percentage overlap between repertoires, the number of shared unique clonotypes was divided by the size of the smaller repertoire. Three approaches were used to assess repertoire richness: RTK rarefaction, the Chao1 estimator, and Recon v2.1 estimates of unobserved clonotypes. OLGA was used to compute generation probabilities for all TCRbeta clonotypes that the gDNA method yielded from four donors. TCRdb retrieved this table from immuneACCESS and kept in-frame rearrangements only. Not all clones are present; in checked studies, unresolved V genes account for under half, and no reason is known for the remainder. From that table come the V and J calls and clone size; the DNA was used to work out D and trimming. This sample has millions of clones in its table, and more than 85% of those were observed once. The leading ten clones occupy under 2% of the sample.

A word on this clone: The antigen this receptor binds is unknown. No qualities accompany the bases; no much larger clone lies one base away.

For the CD8 naive samples, CD45RO-negative cells were positively selected for CCR7, yielding a CD45RA+CCR7+ population from which TemRA cells were excluded. Donors were healthy HIV-negative adults with no recently reported acute infections or vaccinations. Only Caucasian adults living in Nashville, Tennessee, USA were represented among the donors. Blood was obtained by leukapheresis, after which PBMCs were separated by Ficoll-Histopaque density gradient centrifugation and cryopreserved in liquid nitrogen vapor phase. Analytical flow cytometry was used to check the purity and quantity of every magnetically sorted T cell population. Genomic DNA was isolated from every sorted fraction and measured by UV absorbance on a Nanodrop 2000c. The germline V and J ends show losses of 2 bases and 7 bases respectively, and no gene match explains 6 bases of the junction. The CDR3, from cysteine to phenylalanine, totals 14 residues. The CDR3 DNA has 42 bases and is translated from base 1. The germline V gene gives CDR1 as SQVTM and CDR2 as ANQGSEA.

Recombination joined TRBV29-1 with TRBJ2-1; TRBD1 agrees with 9 junctional bases. Sequenced: naive CD8+ T cells from PBMCs. The cell subset or site label of this sample denotes: CD45RA+CCR7+. The clonotype comes from a man between 18 and 35 years old in good health. Some clones in this sample may be carry-over from other donors' samples. The sequence in DNA is TGCAGCGTTGAAAGGTGGGACAGGGAAAATGAGCAGTTCTTC. The translation is CSVERWDRENEQFF.